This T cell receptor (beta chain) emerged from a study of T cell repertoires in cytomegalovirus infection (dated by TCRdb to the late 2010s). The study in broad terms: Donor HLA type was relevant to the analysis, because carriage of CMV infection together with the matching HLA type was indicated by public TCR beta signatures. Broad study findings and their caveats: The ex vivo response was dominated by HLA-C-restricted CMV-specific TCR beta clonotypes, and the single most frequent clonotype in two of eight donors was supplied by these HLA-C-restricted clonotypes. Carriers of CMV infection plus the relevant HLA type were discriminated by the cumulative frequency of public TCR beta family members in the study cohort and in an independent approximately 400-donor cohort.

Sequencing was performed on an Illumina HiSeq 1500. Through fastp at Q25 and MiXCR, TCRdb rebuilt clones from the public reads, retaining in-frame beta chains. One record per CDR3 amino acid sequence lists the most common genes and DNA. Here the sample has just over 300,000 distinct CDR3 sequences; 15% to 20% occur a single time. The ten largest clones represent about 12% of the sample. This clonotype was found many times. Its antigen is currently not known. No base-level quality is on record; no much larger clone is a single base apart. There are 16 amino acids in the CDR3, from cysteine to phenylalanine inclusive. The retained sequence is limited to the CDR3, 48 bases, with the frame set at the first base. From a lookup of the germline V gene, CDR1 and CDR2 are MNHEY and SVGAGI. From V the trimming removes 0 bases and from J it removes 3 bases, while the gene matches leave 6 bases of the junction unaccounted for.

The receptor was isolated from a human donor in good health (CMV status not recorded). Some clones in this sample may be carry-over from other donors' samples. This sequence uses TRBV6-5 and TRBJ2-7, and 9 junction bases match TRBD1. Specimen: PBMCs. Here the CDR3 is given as CASSYSYGTGFYEQYF. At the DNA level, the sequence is TGTGCCAGCAGTTACTCGTACGGGACAGGGTTCTACGAGCAGTACTTC.